Listed here is a single T cell receptor (beta chain). Antigen unknown. This sample was taken from a study of blood T cells in healthy people across ages. General observations from the study: Diversity of TCR beta per million T cells declined in a roughly linear way with age.

Total RNA extraction produced at least 5.5 micrograms (per sample) for the study. A J-beta primer mix and a sample-barcoded 5' primer were used in a second PCR of about 6 to 12 cycles. Each CDR3 protein gets one entry after TCRdb re-called the 5' RACE reads with MiXCR. In the table there are roughly 900,000 distinct CDR3 sequences, about 48% of which are singletons. The CDR3 is made up of 16 amino acids. The germline CDR1 and CDR2 sequences are LGHNA and YSLEER. The ends were cut back, 0 bases at V and 4 bases at J, with 15 bases in the middle. Input material: blood. The sequence was collected from a young man in good health. This chain links TRBV4-3 with TRBJ2-5, with D perhaps matching TRBD1 or TRBD2 (5 bases each). CDR3 nucleotide sequence: TGCGCCAGCAGCCAAGATAAGGCAGGGAGCGGAGAGACCCAGTACTTC. Encoded protein: CASSQDKAGSGETQYF.